This TCR beta chain appears in the sequencing data of a study of STAT3 mutations in large granular lymphocyte leukemia. Overall study: Roughly half of the longitudinally sequenced T-LGLL patients carried detectable canonical activating STAT3 mutations.

On this clone: Its target is not known.

Measured with immunoSEQ multiplex PCR; TCRdb has only the in-frame clones, and not every one. This sample has several thousand clones, with 92% found just once. Study findings and constraints: In T-cell large granular lymphocyte leukemia, about half of patients showed multiple immunodominant subclonotypes.

Between the trimmed V and J ends, which lost 7 bases and 5 bases, there was a span of 9 bases. Germline V gives CDR1 MDHEN, CDR2 SYDVKM. The CDR3 has 11 residues. This TCR derives from a man between 60 and 75 years old with T-cell large granular lymphocyte leukemia. Some clones in this sample may be carry-over from other donors' samples. The chain couples TRBV28 to TRBJ2-7, with D unresolved. The specimen sequenced was peripheral blood mononuclear cells. The CDR3 bases are TGTGCCAGCAAAGGGTCCGACGAGCAGTACTTC. Amino acids: CASKGSDEQYF.